These 8 T cell receptor beta chains came from one sample sequenced in a study of blood T cell repertoires in COVID-19. The protocol was immunoSEQ multiplex PCR, while the TCRdb copy is restricted to in-frame clones and leaves out a portion. Among 140,000 to 150,000 clones listed, 65% to 85% were seen once. Sequencing input: peripheral blood. These receptors were collected from a woman in her 50s with acute or convalescent COVID-19.

The chain is built from TRBV28 and TRBJ1-2, with 10 bases matching TRBD1. Germline assignment: CDR1 MDHEN and CDR2 SYDVKM. The CDR3 has 16 residues. Trimming at V came to 4 bases and at J to 1 base, leaving 6 bases not matched to a gene. CDR3 sequence (DNA): TGTGCCAGCAGTTCCGGGACAGGGGTTTTTAACTATGGCTACACCTTC. Translating gives CASSSGTGVFNYGYTF.

In this sample, this clone turned up a few times. The chain combines TRBV7-9 with TRBJ1-2, with D unresolved. The CDR3 loop spans 19 amino acids. Per the germline V gene, CDR1 is SEHNR and CDR2 is FQNEAQ (reference sequence). The V end lost 1 base, the J end lost 0 bases, and 21 bases lay between the germline ends. The CDR3 sequence is CASSLDFGGSLPSNYGYTF. The CDR3 DNA reads TGTGCCAGCAGCTTAGATTTCGGAGGGAGCCTCCCTTCTAACTATGGCTACACCTTC. Drawing the rest from reference TRBV7-9 and TRBJ1-2, the complete variable domain is DTGVSQNPRHKITKRGQNVTFRCDPISEHNRLYWYRQTLGQGPEFLTYFQNEAQLEKSRLLSDRFSAERPKGSFSTLEIQRTEQGDSAMYLCASSLDFGGSLPSNYGYTFGSGTRLTVV.

The rearrangement links TRBV19 to TRBJ1-2; 7 bases fit TRBD1. The CDR3 has 17 amino acids. Germline CDR1 is LNHDA and CDR2 is SQIVND (reference sequence). The V gene end was trimmed by 3 bases and the J gene end by 2 bases; junction bases not matched to a gene: 12. The CDR3 is CASSMLTPAGQNYGYTF. In DNA, the CDR3 is TGTGCCAGTAGTATGTTGACGCCTGCGGGACAGAACTATGGCTACACCTTC.

This clone was recorded a few times. The chain has TRBV28 and TRBJ1-5, with D perhaps matching TRBD1 (5 bases). The germline gives CDR1 MDHEN, CDR2 SYDVKM. This CDR3 comprises 14 residues. Trimming cost V 6 bases and J 0 bases, with 9 bases left between them. The chain's CDR3 is CASRAGNSNQPQHF. The DNA of the CDR3 is TGTGCCAGCAGGGCAGGGAATAGCAATCAGCCCCAGCATTTT.

V gene TRBV7-2 combines with J gene TRBJ1-5; D is perhaps TRBD1 (6 bases). The ends were cut back, 5 bases at V and 4 bases at J, with 15 bases in the middle. Germline values: CDR1 SGHTA, CDR2 FQGNSA. The CDR3 covers 15 residues. DNA of the CDR3: TGTGCCAGCAGCGAATCGTGGCAGGGGAATCAGCCCCAGCATTTT. Amino acid sequence: CASSESWQGNQPQHF. Looking up the rest from reference TRBV7-2 and TRBJ1-5 gives the full variable domain: GAGVSQSPSNKVTEKGKDVELRCDPISGHTALYWYRQSLGQGLEFLIYFQGNSAPDKSGLPSDRFSAERTGGSVSTLTIQRTQQEDSAVYLCASSESWQGNQPQHFGDGTRLSIL.

The CDR3 loop reads CASSVAASGANEKLFF. Written as DNA, the CDR3 is TGTGCCAGCAGCGTAGCGGCCAGCGGAGCTAATGAAAAACTGTTTTTT. The rearrangement joins TRBV9 to TRBJ1-4; D unresolved. Trimming took 0 bases from V and 3 from J, leaving 12 bases between them. The CDR3 totals 16 residues. Germline CDR1 is SGDLS and CDR2 is YYNGEE.

This chain links TRBV9 with TRBJ1-2; TRBD1 might be the D (6 bases). Trimming cost V 2 bases and J 8 bases, with 19 bases left between them. Germline assignment: CDR1 SGDLS and CDR2 YYNGEE. The CDR3 is made up of 15 amino acids. CDR3 region: CASSVFENNREGYTF. DNA for the CDR3: TGTGCCAGCAGCGTTTTCGAAAACAACAGGGAAGGCTACACCTTC.

This clone was counted only a few times. CDR3 bases: TGTGCCAGCAGCGAAGGTACCGGGACAAGAAACGAGCAGTACTTC. Translation: CASSEGTGTRNEQYF. The chain has TRBV5-6 and TRBJ2-7; D perhaps matches TRBD1 (6 bases). The germline V gene encodes CDR1 SGHDT and CDR2 YYEEEE. The CDR3 is made up of 15 amino acids. Trimming removed 4 bases at V and 5 bases at J, with 19 bases between.